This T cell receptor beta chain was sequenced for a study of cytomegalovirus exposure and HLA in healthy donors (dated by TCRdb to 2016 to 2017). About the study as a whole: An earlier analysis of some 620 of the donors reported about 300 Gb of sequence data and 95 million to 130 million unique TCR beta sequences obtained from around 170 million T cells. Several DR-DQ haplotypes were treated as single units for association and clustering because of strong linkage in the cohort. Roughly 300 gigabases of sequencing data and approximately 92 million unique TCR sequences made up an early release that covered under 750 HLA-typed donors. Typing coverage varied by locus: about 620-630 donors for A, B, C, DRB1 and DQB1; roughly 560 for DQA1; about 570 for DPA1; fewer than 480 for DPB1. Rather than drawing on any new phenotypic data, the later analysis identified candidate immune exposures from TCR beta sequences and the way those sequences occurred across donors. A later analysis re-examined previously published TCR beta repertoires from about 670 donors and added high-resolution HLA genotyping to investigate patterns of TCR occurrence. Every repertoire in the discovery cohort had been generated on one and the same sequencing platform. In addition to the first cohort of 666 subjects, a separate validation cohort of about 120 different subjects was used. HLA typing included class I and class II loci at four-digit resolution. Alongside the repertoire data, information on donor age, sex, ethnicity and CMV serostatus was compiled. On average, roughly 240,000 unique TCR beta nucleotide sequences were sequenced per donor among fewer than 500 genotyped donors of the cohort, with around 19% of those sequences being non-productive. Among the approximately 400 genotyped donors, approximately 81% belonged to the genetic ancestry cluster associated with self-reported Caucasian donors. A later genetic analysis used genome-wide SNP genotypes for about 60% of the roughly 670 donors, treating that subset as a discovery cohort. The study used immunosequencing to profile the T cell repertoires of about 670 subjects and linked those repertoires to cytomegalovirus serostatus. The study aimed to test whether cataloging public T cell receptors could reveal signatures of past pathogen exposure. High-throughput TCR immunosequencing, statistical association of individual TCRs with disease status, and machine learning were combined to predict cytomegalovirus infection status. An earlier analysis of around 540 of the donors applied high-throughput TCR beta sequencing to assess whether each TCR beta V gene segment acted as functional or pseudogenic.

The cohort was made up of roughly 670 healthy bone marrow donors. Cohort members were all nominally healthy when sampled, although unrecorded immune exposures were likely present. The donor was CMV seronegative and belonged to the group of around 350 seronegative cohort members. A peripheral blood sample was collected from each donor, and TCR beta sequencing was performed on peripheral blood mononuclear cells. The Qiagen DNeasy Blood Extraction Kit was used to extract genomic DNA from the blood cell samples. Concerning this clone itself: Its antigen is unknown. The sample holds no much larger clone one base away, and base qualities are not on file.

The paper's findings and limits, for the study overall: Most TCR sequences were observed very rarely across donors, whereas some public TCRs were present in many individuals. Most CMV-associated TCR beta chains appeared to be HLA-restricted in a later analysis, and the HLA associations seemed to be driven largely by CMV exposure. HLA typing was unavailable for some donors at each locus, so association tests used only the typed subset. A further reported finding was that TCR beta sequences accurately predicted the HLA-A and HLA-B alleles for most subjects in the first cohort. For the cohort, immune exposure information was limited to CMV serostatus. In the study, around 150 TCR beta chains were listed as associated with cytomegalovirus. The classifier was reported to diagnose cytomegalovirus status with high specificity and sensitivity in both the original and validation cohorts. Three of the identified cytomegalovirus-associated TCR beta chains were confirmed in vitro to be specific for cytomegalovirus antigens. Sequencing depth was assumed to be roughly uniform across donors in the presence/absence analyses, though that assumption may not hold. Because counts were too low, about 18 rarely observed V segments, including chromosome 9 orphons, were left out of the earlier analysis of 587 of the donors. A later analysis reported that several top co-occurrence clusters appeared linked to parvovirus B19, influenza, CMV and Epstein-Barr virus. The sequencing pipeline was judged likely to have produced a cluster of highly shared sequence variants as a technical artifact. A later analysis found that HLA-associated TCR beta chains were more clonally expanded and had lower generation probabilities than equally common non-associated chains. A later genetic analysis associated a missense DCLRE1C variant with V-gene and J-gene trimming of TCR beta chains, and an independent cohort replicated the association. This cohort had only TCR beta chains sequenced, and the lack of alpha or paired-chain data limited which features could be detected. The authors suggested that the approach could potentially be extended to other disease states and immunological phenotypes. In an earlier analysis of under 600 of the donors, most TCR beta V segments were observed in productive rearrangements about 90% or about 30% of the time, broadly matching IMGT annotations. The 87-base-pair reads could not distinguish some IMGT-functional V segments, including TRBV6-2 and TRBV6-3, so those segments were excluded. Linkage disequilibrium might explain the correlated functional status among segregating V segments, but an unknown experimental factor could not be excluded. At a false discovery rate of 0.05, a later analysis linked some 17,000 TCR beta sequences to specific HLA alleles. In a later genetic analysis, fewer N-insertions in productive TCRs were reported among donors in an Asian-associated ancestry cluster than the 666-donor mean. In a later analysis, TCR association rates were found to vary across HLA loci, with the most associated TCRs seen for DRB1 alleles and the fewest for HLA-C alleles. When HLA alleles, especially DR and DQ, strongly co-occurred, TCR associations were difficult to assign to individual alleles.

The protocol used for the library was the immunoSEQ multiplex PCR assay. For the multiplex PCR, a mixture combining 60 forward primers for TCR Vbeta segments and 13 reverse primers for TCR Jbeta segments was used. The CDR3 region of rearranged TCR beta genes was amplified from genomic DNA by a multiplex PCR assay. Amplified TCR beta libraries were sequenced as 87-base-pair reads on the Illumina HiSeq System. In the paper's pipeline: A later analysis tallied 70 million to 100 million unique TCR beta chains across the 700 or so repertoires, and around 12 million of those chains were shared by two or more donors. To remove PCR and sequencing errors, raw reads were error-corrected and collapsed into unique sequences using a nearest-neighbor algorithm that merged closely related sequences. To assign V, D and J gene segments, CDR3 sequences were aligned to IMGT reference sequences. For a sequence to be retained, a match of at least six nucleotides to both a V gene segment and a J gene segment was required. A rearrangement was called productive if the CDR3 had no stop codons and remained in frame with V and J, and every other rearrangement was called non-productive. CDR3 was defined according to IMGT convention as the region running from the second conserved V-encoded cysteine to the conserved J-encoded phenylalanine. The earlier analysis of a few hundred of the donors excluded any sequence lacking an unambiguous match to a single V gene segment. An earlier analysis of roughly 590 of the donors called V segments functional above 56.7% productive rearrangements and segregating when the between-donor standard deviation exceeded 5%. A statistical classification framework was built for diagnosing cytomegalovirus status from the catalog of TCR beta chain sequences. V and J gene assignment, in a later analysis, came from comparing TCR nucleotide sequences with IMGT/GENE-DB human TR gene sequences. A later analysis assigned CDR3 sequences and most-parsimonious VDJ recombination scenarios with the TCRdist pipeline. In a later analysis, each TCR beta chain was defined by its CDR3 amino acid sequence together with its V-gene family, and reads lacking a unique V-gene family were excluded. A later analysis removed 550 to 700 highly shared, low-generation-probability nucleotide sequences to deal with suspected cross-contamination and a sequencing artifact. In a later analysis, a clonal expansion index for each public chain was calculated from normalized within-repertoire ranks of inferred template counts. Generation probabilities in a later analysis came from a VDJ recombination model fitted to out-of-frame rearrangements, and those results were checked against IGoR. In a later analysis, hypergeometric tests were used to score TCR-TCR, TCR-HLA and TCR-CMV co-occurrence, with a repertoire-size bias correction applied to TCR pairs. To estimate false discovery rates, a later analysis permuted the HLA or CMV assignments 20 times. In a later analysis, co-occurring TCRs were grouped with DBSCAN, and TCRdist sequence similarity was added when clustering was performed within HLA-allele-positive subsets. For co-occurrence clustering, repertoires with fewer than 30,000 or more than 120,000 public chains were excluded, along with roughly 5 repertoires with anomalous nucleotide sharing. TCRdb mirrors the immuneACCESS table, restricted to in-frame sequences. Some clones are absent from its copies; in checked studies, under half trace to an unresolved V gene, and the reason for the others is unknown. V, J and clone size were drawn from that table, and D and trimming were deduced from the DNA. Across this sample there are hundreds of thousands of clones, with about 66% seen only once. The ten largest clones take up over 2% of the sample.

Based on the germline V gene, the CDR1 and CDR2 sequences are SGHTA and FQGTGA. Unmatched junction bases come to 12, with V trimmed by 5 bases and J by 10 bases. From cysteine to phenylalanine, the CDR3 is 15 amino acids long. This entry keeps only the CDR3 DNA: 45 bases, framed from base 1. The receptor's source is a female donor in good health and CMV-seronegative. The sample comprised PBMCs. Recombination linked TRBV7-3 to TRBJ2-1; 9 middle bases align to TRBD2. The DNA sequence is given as TGTGCCAGCAGCCCAATAGCGGGAGTAGGCGCGGAGCAGTTCTTC. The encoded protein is CASSPIAGVGAEQFF. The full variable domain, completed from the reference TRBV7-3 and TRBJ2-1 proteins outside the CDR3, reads GAGVSQTPSNKVTEKGKYVELRCDPISGHTALYWYRQSLGQGPEFLIYFQGTGAADDSGLPNDRFFAVRPEGSVSTLKIQRTERGDSAVYLCASSPIAGVGAEQFFGPGTRLTVL.